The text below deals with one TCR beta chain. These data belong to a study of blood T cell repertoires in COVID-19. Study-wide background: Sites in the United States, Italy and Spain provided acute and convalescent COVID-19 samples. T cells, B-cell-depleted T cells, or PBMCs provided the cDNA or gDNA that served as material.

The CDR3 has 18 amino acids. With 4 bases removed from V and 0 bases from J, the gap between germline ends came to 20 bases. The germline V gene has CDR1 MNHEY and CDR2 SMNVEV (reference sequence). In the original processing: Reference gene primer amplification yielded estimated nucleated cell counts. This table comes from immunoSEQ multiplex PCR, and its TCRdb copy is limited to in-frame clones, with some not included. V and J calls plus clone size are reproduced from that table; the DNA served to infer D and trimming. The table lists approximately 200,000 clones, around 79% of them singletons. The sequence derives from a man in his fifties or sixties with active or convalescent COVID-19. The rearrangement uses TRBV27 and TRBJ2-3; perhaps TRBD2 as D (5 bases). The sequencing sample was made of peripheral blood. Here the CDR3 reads CASSSKIATPGSTDTQYF. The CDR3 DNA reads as TGTGCCAGCAGTTCTAAAATAGCGACGCCTGGTAGCACAGATACGCAGTATTTT.